Below are 4 T cell receptor beta chains sequenced from a single sample in a study of identical twins. TCRdb recomputed calls from the 5' RACE reads with MiXCR, one row per CDR3 protein. Here the sample spans approximately 630,000 distinct CDR3 sequences, around 7.5% being singletons. These sequences were also reported in another study, on yellow fever vaccine responses in identical twins.

The material sequenced was PBMCs. The receptors derive from a woman younger than 30 in good health.

CDR3 coding DNA: TGTGCCAGCAGTTACCCCCCCGCAGGGGAAGATGGCTACACCTTC. As protein: CASSYPPAGEDGYTF. The rearrangement uses TRBV6-2 or TRBV6-3 and TRBJ1-2; D might be TRBD1 (6 bases). Trimming removed 2 bases at V and 6 bases at J, with 16 bases between. Germline values: CDR1 MNHEY, CDR2 SVGEGT. The CDR3 extends over 15 amino acids.

This clonotype was counted between two and nine times. The rearrangement uses TRBV2 and TRBJ2-1, with a possible D match to TRBD2 (6 bases). The germline CDR1 and CDR2 sequences are SNHLY and FYNNEI. The CDR3 contains 13 residues. V was shortened by 6 bases and J by 8 bases, with 14 bases between the two germline ends. The CDR3 coding sequence is TGTGCCAGCAGGGGGACTCTTAGGTATGAGCAGTTCTTC. Amino acids: CASRGTLRYEQFF.

This clonotype has only a few counts. The rearrangement links TRBV4-1 to TRBJ1-6; no clear D gene. Germline V gives CDR1 MGHRA, CDR2 YSYEKL. Trimming took 2 bases from V and 10 from J, leaving 15 bases between them. The CDR3 totals 15 residues. The CDR3 region is CASSQRGPRESPLHF. The CDR3 DNA reads as TGCGCCAGCAGCCAAAGAGGGCCCCGGGAATCACCCCTCCACTTT.

The gene calls are TRBV7-9 and TRBJ2-3; possibly TRBD1 for D (5 bases). Germline-derived CDR1 and CDR2 are SEHNR and FQNEAQ (reference sequence). Trimming shortened V by 5 bases and J by 12 bases, and 12 bases separated the two germline ends. This CDR3 comprises 11 residues. The CDR3 nucleotides are TGTGCCAGCAGCCCAGGGCCCTTCCAGTATTTT. As protein: CASSPGPFQYF.